These 19 T cell receptor beta chains were all obtained from the same sample, sequenced in a study of shared clonotypes between healthy human individuals. The assay was immunoSEQ multiplex PCR, and TCRdb's table has in-frame clones only and misses some. Of some 1,400,000 clones in the sample, approximately 96% were seen once. The sample consisted of naive CD4+ T cells sorted from blood. Noted subset: CD45RA+ positively selected. Receptors were obtained from a man aged 30 to 45 in good health.

The chain uses TRBV9 and TRBJ2-5, with TRBD1 identical over 9 bases. Looked up from germline, CDR1 is SGDLS and CDR2 is YYNGEE. The CDR3 contains 16 residues. The V and J ends lost 4 bases and 4 bases, in that order; junction bases with no gene match: 11. The CDR3 DNA reads TGTGCCAGCAGCCCACGGACAGGGGAGTGGAGAGAGACCCAGTACTTC. It codes for CASSPRTGEWRETQYF.

The chain carries TRBV5-4 and TRBJ2-6; 8 bases align to TRBD1. V was pared by 4 bases and J by 1 base, with 4 bases of the junction left unmatched. CDR3 length: 16 residues. The germline gives CDR1 SGHNT, CDR2 YYREEE (reference sequence). The DNA of the CDR3 is TGTGCCAGCAGCAGGGACAGGAGGTCTGGGGCCAACGTCCTGACTTTC. It codes for CASSRDRRSGANVLTF.

Turning to this clone: This sample also contains other DNA sequences that code for the same CDR3. The V and J genes are TRBV7-2 and TRBJ1-5; no firm D call. The CDR3 totals 13 residues. V lost 3 bases and J lost 1, with 4 bases in between. CDR1 is SGHTA, CDR2 FQGNSA, per germline. This chain's CDR3 is CASSLASNQPQHF. CDR3 nucleotides: TGTGCCAGCAGCTTGGCGAGCAATCAGCCCCAGCATTTT.

This chain connects TRBV12-5 to TRBJ2-3; perhaps TRBD2 as D (5 bases). Germline V CDR1 and CDR2: LGHNT, FRNRAP. This CDR3 is 13 amino acids long. Trimming removed 3 bases at V and 3 bases at J, with 7 bases between. CDR3 protein: CASGLGGTDTQYF. The CDR3 DNA sequence: TGTGCTAGTGGTTTAGGAGGAACAGATACGCAGTATTTT.

The chain links TRBV19 to TRBJ1-2; 7 bases are shared with TRBD1. The ends lost 6 bases at V and 2 bases at J; junction bases unmatched: 6. CDR1 is LNHDA, CDR2 SQIVND, per germline (reference sequence). CDR3 size: 14 residues. The CDR3 here is CASRVRGTNYGYTF. For the CDR3, the DNA is TGTGCCAGTAGGGTCAGGGGGACGAACTATGGCTACACCTTC.

The chain is built from TRBV2 and TRBJ1-1; D may be TRBD1 (5 bases). V lost 4 bases and J 2 bases, leaving 20 bases between the germline ends. The CDR3 contains 17 residues. The germline gives CDR1 SNHLY, CDR2 FYNNEI. The CDR3: CASSVGRVPFVNTEAFF. For the CDR3, the DNA is TGTGCCAGCAGTGTCGGCAGGGTACCGTTTGTTAACACTGAAGCTTTCTTT.

The genes are TRBV6-1 and TRBJ2-1, with a tentative D call TRBD2 (6 bases). The CDR3 runs 13 residues. Germline CDR1 MNHNS, CDR2 SASEGT. The V and J ends lost 10 bases and 6 bases respectively, with 16 bases between them. This CDR3 is CATLPGVTNEQFF. Written as DNA, the CDR3 is TGTGCCACCCTCCCGGGGGTCACCAATGAGCAGTTCTTC.

The V and J genes are TRBV7-2 and TRBJ2-7, with D unresolved. CDR3 length: 15 amino acids. V gave up 1 base and J gave up 4 bases, with 14 bases separating them. Germline-derived CDR1 and CDR2 are SGHTA and FQGNSA. CDR3 coding DNA: TGTGCCAGCAGCTTAGGCCAAAGTCAACTATACGAGCAGTACTTC. It codes for CASSLGQSQLYEQYF.

This clone was seen just once. The rearrangement links TRBV28 to TRBJ1-3, with D unclear. CDR3 length: 16 residues. CDR1 and CDR2 (germline): MDHEN, SYDVKM. V gave up 2 bases and J gave up 0 bases, with 11 bases separating them. CDR3 in amino acids: CASSLGGRLSGNTIYF. For the CDR3, the DNA is TGTGCCAGCAGTTTAGGCGGCAGGCTCTCTGGAAACACCATATATTTT.

The chain carries TRBV4-3 and TRBJ2-2; D may be TRBD2 (5 bases). V was clipped by 7 bases and J by 5 bases, with 14 bases between them. In germline, CDR1 is LGHNA, CDR2 YSLEER. The CDR3 covers 14 residues. CDR3 sequence: CASTEDWLTGELFF. The CDR3 DNA follows: TGCGCCAGCACAGAGGACTGGTTAACCGGGGAGCTGTTTTTT.

The DNA of the CDR3 is TGTGCCAGCAGCCGGGGGACTAGCGGGAGTGGGTTGGACGAGCAGTACTTC. It codes for CASSRGTSGSGLDEQYF. This chain uses TRBV5-4 with TRBJ2-7; 14 bases are shared with TRBD2. The V segment lost 4 bases and the J segment 5 bases; nucleotides outside the gene matches: 11. CDR1 SGHNT and CDR2 YYREEE come from the germline V gene (reference sequence). This CDR3 has 17 amino acids.

The J gene is TRBJ2-7, the V gene TRBV19; D gene uncertain. CDR1 is LNHDA, CDR2 SQIVND, per germline (reference sequence). The CDR3 covers 13 residues. The germline V and J ends were trimmed by 3 bases and 2 bases, with 8 bases remaining between them. The CDR3 loop is CASSMPAAYEQYF. CDR3 bases: TGTGCCAGTAGTATGCCCGCCGCCTACGAGCAGTACTTC.

V and J are TRBV9 and TRBJ2-1; 7 bases agree with TRBD2. This CDR3 spans 16 amino acids. Losses at the gene ends were 4 bases for V and 10 bases for J; bases not matched to a gene: 17. Per germline, CDR1 SGDLS and CDR2 YYNGEE. The CDR3 DNA sequence: TGTGCCAGCAGCCCCCAGCTGATAGCGGGTCTTCAGGAGCAGTTCTTC. Amino acid sequence: CASSPQLIAGLQEQFF.

The V and J genes are TRBV6-4 and TRBJ2-2, with 14 bases lining up with TRBD2. Trimming cost V 4 bases and J 7 bases; bases outside gene matches: 5. Germline-derived CDR1 and CDR2 are MRHNA and SNTAGT. This CDR3 comprises 16 residues. The CDR3 DNA sequence: TGTGCCAGCAGTGCGGGACTAGCGGGAGACCACGGGGAGCTGTTTTTT. This sequence encodes CASSAGLAGDHGELFF.

The table lists this clone with a count of one. The rearrangement links TRBV6-4 to TRBJ1-4, with D hard to call. V lost 7 bases to trimming and J lost 7 bases, with 7 bases between them. The germline V gene has CDR1 MRHNA and CDR2 SNTAGT. This CDR3 is built from 11 residues. The CDR3 here is CASKKGEKLFF. The CDR3 nucleotides read TGTGCCAGCAAAAAGGGTGAAAAACTGTTTTTT.

The chain recombines TRBV29-1 with TRBJ1-1; D is undetermined. The ends were cut back, 4 bases at V and 4 bases at J, with 10 bases in the middle. Germline CDR1 and CDR2: SQVTM and ANQGSEA. The CDR3 contains 12 residues. DNA for the CDR3: TGCAGCGTTGTAATGAAGGCCACTGAAGCTTTCTTT. Translated: CSVVMKATEAFF.

This chain joins TRBV18 and TRBJ2-3; TRBD2 matches 7 bases. Looked up from germline, CDR1 is KGHSH and CDR2 is LQKENI. V trimming: 3 bases; J trimming: 8 bases; junction bases outside the gene matches: 2. The CDR3 length is 12 residues. The CDR3 is CASSPPGGTQYF. DNA of the CDR3: TGTGCCAGCTCACCGCCGGGGGGTACGCAGTATTTT.

This clone was observed a single time. This sample also contains other DNA sequences that code for the same CDR3. The rearrangement links TRBV5-1 to TRBJ1-2; TRBD1 matches at 7 bases. V was pared by 4 bases and J by 2 bases, with 5 bases of the junction left unmatched. Germline values: CDR1 SGHRS, CDR2 YFSETQ. The CDR3 is 14 residues long. In DNA form, the CDR3 reads TGCGCCAGCAGCCCCGGGACAGTCAACTATGGCTACACCTTC. Translated, it gives CASSPGTVNYGYTF.

CDR3 protein: CASSGQAYNTEAFF. CDR3 nucleotide sequence: TGTGCCAGCTCTGGACAGGCCTACAACACTGAAGCTTTCTTT. The chain carries TRBV18 and TRBJ1-1; the match to TRBD1 covers 7 bases. The V and J ends lost 6 bases and 2 bases, in that order; junction bases with no gene match: 6. CDR1 is KGHSH and CDR2 is LQKENI in the germline V gene. This CDR3 is built from 14 residues.